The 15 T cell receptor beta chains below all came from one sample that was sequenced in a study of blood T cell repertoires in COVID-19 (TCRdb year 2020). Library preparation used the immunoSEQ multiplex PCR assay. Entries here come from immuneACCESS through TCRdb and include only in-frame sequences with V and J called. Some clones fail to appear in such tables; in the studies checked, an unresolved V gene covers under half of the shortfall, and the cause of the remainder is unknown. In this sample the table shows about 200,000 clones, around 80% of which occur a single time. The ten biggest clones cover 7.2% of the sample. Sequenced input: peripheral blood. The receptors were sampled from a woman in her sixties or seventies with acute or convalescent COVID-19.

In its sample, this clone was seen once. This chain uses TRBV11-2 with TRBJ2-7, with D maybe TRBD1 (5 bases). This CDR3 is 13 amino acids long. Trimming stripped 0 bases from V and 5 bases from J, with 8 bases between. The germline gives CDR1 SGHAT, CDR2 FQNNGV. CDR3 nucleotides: TGTGCCAGCAGCTTAGAATTAGGGGACGAGCAGTACTTC. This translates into CASSLELGDEQYF. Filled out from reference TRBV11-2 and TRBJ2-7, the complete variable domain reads EAGVAQSPRYKIIEKRQSVAFWCNPISGHATLYWYQQILGQGPKLLIQFQNNGVVDDSQLPKDRFSAERLKGVDSTLKIQPAKLEDSAVYLCASSLELGDEQYFGPGTRLTVT.

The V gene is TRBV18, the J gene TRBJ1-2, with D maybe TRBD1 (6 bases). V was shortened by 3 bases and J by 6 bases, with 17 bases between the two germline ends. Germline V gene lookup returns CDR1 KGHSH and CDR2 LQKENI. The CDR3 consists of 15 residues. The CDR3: CASSPSSNRADGYTF. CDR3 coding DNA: TGTGCCAGCTCACCCTCTTCGAACAGGGCGGATGGCTACACCTTC. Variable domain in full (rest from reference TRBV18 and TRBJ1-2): NAGVMQNPRHLVRRRGQEARLRCSPMKGHSHVYWYRQLPEEGLKFMVYLQKENIIDESGMPKERFSAEFPKEGPSILRIQQVVRGDSAAYFCASSPSSNRADGYTFGSGTRLTVV.

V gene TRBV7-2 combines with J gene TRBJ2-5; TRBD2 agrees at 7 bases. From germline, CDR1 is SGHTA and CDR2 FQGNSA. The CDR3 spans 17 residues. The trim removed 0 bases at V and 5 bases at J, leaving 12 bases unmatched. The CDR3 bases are TGTGCCAGCAGCTTAGCGGGGATAGCGGGTCGGTATGAGACCCAGTACTTC. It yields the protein CASSLAGIAGRYETQYF.

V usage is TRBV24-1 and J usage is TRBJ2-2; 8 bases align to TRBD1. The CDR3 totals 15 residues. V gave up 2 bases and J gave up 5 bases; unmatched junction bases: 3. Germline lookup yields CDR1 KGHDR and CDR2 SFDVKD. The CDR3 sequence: CATSDSGTGTGELFF. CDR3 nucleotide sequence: TGTGCCACCAGTGATTCCGGGACAGGAACCGGGGAGCTGTTTTTT.

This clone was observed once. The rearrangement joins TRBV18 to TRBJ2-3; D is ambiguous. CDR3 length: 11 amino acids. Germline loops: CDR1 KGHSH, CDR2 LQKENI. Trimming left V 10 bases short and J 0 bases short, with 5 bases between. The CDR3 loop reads CATRSTDTQYF. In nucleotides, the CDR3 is TGTGCCACGAGGAGCACAGATACGCAGTATTTT.

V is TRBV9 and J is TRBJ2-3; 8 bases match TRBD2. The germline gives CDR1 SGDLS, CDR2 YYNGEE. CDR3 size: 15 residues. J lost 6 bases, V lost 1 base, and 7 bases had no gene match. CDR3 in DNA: TGTGCCAGCAGCGTAACGAGCGGGGGAGGGGATACGCAGTATTTT. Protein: CASSVTSGGGDTQYF.

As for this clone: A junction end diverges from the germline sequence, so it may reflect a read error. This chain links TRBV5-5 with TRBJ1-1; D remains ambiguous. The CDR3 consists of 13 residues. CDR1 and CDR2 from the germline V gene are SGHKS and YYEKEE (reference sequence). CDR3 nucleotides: TGTGCCAGCAGCCCCAACCTTTTGGGGAGGACTATCTTT. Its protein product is CASSPNLLGRTIF.

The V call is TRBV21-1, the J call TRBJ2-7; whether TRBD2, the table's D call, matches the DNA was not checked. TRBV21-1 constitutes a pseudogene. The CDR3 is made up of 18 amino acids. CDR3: CASSKGGGGAPPSYEQYF. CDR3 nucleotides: TGTGCCAGCAGCAAAGGCGGCGGGGGGGCGCCACCCTCCTACGAGCAGTACTTC.

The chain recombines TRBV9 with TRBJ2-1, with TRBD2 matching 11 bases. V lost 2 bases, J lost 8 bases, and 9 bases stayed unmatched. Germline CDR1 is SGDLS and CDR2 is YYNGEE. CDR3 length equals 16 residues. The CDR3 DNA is TGTGCCAGCAGCGTGTATAGCGGGGGGGCCACGTATGAGCAGTTCTTC. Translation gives CASSVYSGGATYEQFF.

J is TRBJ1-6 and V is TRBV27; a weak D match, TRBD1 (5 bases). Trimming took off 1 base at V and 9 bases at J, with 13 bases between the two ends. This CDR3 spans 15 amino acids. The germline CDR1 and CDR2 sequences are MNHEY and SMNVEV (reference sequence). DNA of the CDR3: TGTGCCAGCAGTTTATATGGGGGGGGAATTTCACCCCTCCACTTT. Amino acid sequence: CASSLYGGGISPLHF.

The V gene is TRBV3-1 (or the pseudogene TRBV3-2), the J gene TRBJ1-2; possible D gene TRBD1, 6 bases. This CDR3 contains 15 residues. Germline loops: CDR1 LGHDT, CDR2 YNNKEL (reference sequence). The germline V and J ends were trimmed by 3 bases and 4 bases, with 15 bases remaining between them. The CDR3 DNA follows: TGTGCCAGCAGCCAGAGTAGGGGCAGGGGCTATGGCTACACCTTC. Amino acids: CASSQSRGRGYGYTF.

The CDR3 DNA reads TGTGCCAGCAGTTCCCGGACTAGCGGGGGAGCAGGCCTCTACGAGCAGTACTTC. Residues: CASSSRTSGGAGLYEQYF. V gene TRBV27 combines with J gene TRBJ2-7; 13 nucleotides match TRBD2. The CDR3 consists of 18 residues. The junction had 12 bases not matched to a gene; V was cut back by 4 bases and J by 3 bases. Germline CDR1 and CDR2: MNHEY and SMNVEV (reference sequence).

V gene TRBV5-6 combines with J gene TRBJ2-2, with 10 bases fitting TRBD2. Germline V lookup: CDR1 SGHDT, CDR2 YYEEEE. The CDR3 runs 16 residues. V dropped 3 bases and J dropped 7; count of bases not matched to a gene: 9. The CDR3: CASSWGLAFVIGELFF. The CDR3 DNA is TGTGCCAGCAGCTGGGGACTAGCGTTCGTCATCGGGGAGCTGTTTTTT.

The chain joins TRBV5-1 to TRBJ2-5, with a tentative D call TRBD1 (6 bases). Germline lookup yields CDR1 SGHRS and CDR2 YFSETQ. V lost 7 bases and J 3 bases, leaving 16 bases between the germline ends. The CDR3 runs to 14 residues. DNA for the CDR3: TGCGCCAGCGGCCGGGACCCAGGGGAAGAGACCCAGTACTTC. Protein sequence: CASGRDPGEETQYF.

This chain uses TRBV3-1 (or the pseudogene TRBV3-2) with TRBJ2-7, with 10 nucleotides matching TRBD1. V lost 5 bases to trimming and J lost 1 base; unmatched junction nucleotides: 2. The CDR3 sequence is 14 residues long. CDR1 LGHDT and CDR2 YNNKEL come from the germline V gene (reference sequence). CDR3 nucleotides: TGTGCCAGCAGCTGGGGACAGGGGTCCTACGAGCAGTACTTC. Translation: CASSWGQGSYEQYF.